This T cell receptor (beta chain) was profiled in a study of blood T cell repertoires in COVID-19. Study-level information: Samples of COVID-19 (acute and convalescent) were obtained from the United States, Italy and Spain.

There are a few counts of this clone. The repertoire was sequenced with immunoSEQ multiplex PCR; TCRdb's copy has only in-frame clones and lacks some. This repertoire shows roughly 70,000 clones, around 77% found once; its top ten account for over 7.5%. The source material was peripheral blood. The TCR originated in a human donor in a cohort sampled during active COVID-19.

The CDR3 DNA follows: TGTGCCAGCAGCTTAAGGAGGGGGCCAAACTATGGCTACACCTTC. Amino acids: CASSLRRGPNYGYTF. The chain uses TRBV7-2 and TRBJ1-2; 7 nucleotides agree with TRBD1. V shed 2 bases and J 2 bases; nucleotides not matched to a gene: 5. CDR1 is SGHTA, CDR2 FQGNSA, per germline. The CDR3 runs 15 residues.